This T cell receptor (beta chain) was obtained from a study of shared clonotypes between healthy human individuals. Across the study: Every donor yielded three CD4 naive, three CD4 memory, two CD8 naive and one CD8 memory plate.

Trimming took 0 bases from V and 0 from J, leaving 9 bases between them. The germline CDR1 and CDR2 sequences are MNHNS and SASEGT. This CDR3 is built from 16 residues. Study-level results: As a rule, naive subsets had a larger estimated richness than memory subsets.

Each subset's genomic DNA was split evenly across several immunoSEQ plates. Sorted subsets were amplified in replicate PCRs using 200 to 250 ng DNA, 25,000 to 30,000 T cell genomes. Clones were read by immunoSEQ multiplex PCR, and TCRdb kept only the in-frame ones, dropping some. The sample has millions of clones, approximately 95% seen once. As to this clone: Its target is not known.

The clonotype comes from a man aged 18-30 years in good health. Some clones in this sample may be carry-over from other donors' samples. V and J are TRBV6-1 and TRBJ1-5, with D hard to call. Sequencing used naive CD4+ T cells from PBMCs. This sample's subset: CD45RA+ positively selected. CDR3 nucleotide sequence: TGTGCCAGCAGTGAAGCGGTGGGTTTTAGCAATCAGCCCCAGCATTTT. As protein: CASSEAVGFSNQPQHF.